The present entry profiles one TCR beta chain with its context. Profiled with immunoSEQ multiplex PCR; TCRdb holds only in-frame clones, not every one. The repertoire holds approximately 78,000 clones, around 90% seen once, with around 0.34% in the top ten. The data were obtained in a study of technical replicates of blood from a handful of donors. V lost 6 bases and J 1 base, leaving 9 bases between the germline ends. CDR1 KGHSH and CDR2 LQKENI come from the germline V gene. There are 13 residues in the CDR3. The TCR comes from a human donor in good health. Sequenced sample: T cells isolated from PBMCs. The rearrangement uses TRBV18 and TRBJ1-1, with D perhaps TRBD1 (6 bases). The CDR3 reads CASSQGRNTEAFF. The CDR3 region has the DNA TGTGCCAGCTCTCAGGGGAGGAACACTGAAGCTTTCTTT.